These T cell receptor beta chains were read from a single sample in a study of blood T cells in healthy people across ages. MiXCR, run by TCRdb on the 5' RACE reads, gives a single entry per CDR3 protein. This table has around 700,000 distinct CDR3 sequences, roughly 25% appearing once. The same specimen was also included in a second study, on T cells of mothers and their children.

Sequenced sample: blood. Receptors originate from a boy younger than 18 in good health. The CDR3 runs from the conserved cysteine through the conserved F or W. Each record gives: V gene, J gene, CDR3 protein.

v_gene: TRBV7-9; j_gene: TRBJ2-7; CDR3aa: CASSSTGEVQYF
v_gene: TRBV6-2/TRBV6-3; j_gene: TRBJ2-5; CDR3aa: CASSRRGTQYF
v_gene: TRBV18; j_gene: TRBJ1-2; CDR3aa: CASSPSGGWIGYTF
v_gene: TRBV6-2/TRBV6-3; j_gene: TRBJ2-1; CDR3aa: CASSALREMWVPSSYNEQFF
v_gene: TRBV2; j_gene: TRBJ1-6; CDR3aa: CASSLNTPTNSPLHF
v_gene: TRBV7-9; j_gene: TRBJ2-7; CDR3aa: CASSFGVNYEQYF
v_gene: TRBV3-1; j_gene: TRBJ2-7; CDR3aa: CASSQLSGTSGAGKHF
v_gene: TRBV20-1; j_gene: TRBJ2-1; CDR3aa: CSARDVRQGARGNEQFF
v_gene: TRBV6-6; j_gene: TRBJ2-1; CDR3aa: CASSYDRSSYNEQFF
v_gene: TRBV27; j_gene: TRBJ2-1; CDR3aa: CASSLVGSGNEQFF
v_gene: TRBV5-1; j_gene: TRBJ2-2; CDR3aa: CASKEGTGDTGELFF
v_gene: TRBV20-1; j_gene: TRBJ2-3; CDR3aa: CSARLPLAGVSDTQYF
v_gene: TRBV20-1; j_gene: TRBJ2-4; CDR3aa: CSARDLTGVTFDIQYF
v_gene: TRBV11-3; j_gene: TRBJ2-1; CDR3aa: CASSPLAGGGNEQFF
v_gene: TRBV5-1; j_gene: TRBJ2-3; CDR3aa: CASSLALAGVADTQYF
v_gene: TRBV7-2; j_gene: TRBJ2-1; CDR3aa: CALSRTSTHNEQFF